This T cell receptor (beta chain) derives from a study of T cells in Graves' hyperthyroidism and ophthalmopathy. Whole-study results and caveats: Patients with ophthalmopathy were separated from those with stable hyperthyroidism by a 13 V-J model.

Trimming pared 4 bases from V and 8 bases from J, leaving 18 bases between. The CDR3 is made up of 15 amino acids. Germline V lookup: CDR1 SGHKS, CDR2 YYEKEE (reference sequence). Hyperthyroidism, newly diagnosed and lasting under 2 months, affected patients aged 18 to 65. Orbital computed tomography, thyroid ultrasound, serum thyroxine and TRAb, and clinical symptoms together informed the diagnoses. The authors obtained PBMCs from about 9 ml of fresh peripheral blood. This clonotype was counted many times. Antigen specificity is unknown. Template material for amplifying TCR beta CDR3 regions consisted of RNA transcripts. Primed by the HTBI set, a first-round RT-PCR was run on the TCR CDR3. One entry per CDR3 protein results from TCRdb running MiXCR on the multiplex PCR reads. The sample yields roughly 700,000 distinct CDR3 sequences, less than 15% seen once.

The clonotype was recovered from a woman aged 18-29 years with Graves' hyperthyroidism. The rearrangement links TRBV5-5 to TRBJ1-4; D possibly corresponds to TRBD1 (5 bases). The sequenced sample consisted of blood. Written as DNA, the CDR3 is TGTGCCAGCAGCGGGACGTGGATGACTCGGGAAAAACTGTTTTTT. It yields the protein CASSGTWMTREKLFF.